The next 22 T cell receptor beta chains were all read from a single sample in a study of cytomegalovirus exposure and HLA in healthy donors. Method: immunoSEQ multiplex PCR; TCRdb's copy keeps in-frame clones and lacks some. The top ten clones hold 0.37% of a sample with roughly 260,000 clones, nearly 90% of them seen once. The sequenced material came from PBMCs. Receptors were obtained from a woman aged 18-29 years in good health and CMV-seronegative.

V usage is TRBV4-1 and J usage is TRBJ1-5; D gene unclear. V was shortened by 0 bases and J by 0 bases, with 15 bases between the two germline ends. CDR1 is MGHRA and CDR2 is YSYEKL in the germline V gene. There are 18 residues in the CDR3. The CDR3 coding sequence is TGCGCCAGCAGCCAAGAAGCGGTCGTAGACTATAGCAATCAGCCCCAGCATTTT. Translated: CASSQEAVVDYSNQPQHF.

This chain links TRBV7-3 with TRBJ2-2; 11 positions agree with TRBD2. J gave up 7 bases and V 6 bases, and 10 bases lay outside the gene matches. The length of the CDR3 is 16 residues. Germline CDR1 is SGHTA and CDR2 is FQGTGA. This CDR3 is CASSPNPSGGFGELFF. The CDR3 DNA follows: TGTGCCAGCAGTCCGAACCCTAGCGGGGGGTTCGGGGAGCTGTTTTTT. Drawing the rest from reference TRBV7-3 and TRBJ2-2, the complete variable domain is GAGVSQTPSNKVTEKGKYVELRCDPISGHTALYWYRQSLGQGPEFLIYFQGTGAADDSGLPNDRFFAVRPEGSVSTLKIQRTERGDSAVYLCASSPNPSGGFGELFFGEGSRLTVL.

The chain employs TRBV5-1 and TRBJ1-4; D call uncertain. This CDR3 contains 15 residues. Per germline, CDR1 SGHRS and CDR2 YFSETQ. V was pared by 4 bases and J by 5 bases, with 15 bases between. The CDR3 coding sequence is TGCGCCAGCAGCCCCGCTGGGCCCACGAATGAAAAACTGTTTTTT. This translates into CASSPAGPTNEKLFF.

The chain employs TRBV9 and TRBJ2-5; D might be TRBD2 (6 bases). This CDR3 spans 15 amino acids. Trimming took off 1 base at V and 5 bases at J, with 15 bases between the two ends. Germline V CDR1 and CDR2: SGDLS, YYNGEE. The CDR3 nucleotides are TGTGCCAGCAGCGTAAGGGACGCGGGAAGGGAGACCCAGTACTTC. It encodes CASSVRDAGRETQYF.

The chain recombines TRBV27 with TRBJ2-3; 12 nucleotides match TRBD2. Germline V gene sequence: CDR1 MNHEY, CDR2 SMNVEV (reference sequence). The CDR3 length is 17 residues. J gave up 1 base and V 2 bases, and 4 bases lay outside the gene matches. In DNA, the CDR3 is TGTGCCAGCAGTTTACTAGCGGGGGGGCCCGGCACAGATACGCAGTATTTT. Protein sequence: CASSLLAGGPGTDTQYF.

DNA for the CDR3: TGTGCCAGCAGCTTCGGGGACAGGGTGGTTTATGGCTACACCTTC. Its protein is CASSFGDRVVYGYTF. The chain links TRBV7-9 to TRBJ1-2; 9 bases map to TRBD1. V gave up 3 bases and J gave up 5 bases; unmatched junction bases: 7. The CDR3 contains 15 residues. Germline assignment: CDR1 SEHNR and CDR2 FQNEAQ (reference sequence).

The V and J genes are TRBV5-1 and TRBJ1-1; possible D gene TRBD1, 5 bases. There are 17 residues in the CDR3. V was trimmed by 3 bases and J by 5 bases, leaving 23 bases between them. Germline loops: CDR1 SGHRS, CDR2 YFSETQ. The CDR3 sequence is CASSWGRDSLPSTEAFF. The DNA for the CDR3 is TGCGCCAGCAGCTGGGGACGGGACTCCCTCCCTAGTACTGAAGCTTTCTTT.

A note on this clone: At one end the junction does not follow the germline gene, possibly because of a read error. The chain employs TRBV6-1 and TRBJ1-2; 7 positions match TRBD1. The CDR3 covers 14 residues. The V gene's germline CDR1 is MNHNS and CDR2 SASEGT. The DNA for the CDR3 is TGTGCCAGCAGAGAAGACAGGGTTTGGTATGGCTACACCTTC. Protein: CASREDRVWYGYTF.

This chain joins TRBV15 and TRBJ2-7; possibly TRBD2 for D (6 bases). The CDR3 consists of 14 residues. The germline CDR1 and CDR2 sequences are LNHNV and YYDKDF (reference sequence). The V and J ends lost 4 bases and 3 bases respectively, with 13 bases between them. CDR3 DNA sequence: TGTGCCACCAGCATCGGGAAGGGAGGCTACGAGCAGTACGTC. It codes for CATSIGKGGYEQYV.

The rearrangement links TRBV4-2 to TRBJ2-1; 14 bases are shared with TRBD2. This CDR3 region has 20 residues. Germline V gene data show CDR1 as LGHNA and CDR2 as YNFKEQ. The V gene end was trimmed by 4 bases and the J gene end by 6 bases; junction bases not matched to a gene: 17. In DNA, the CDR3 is TGTGCCAGCAGCCGAGTGGAGACTAGCGGGGGGGCTGCGAGGGGCAATGAGCAGTTCTTC. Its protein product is CASSRVETSGGAARGNEQFF.

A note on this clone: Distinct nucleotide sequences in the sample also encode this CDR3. CDR3 nucleotides: TGTGCCAGCAGTTTATGGGCCACCGGGGAGCTGTTTTTT. This codes for CASSLWATGELFF. V usage is TRBV27 and J usage is TRBJ2-2; D is unclear. CDR1 and CDR2 (germline): MNHEY, SMNVEV (reference sequence). Deletions cut 1 base from V and 4 bases from J, with 4 bases between. The CDR3 sequence is 13 residues long.

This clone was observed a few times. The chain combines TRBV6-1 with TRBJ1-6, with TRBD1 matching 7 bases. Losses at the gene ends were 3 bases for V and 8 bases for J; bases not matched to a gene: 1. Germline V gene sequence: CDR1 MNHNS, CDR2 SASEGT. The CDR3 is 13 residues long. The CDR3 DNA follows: TGTGCCAGCAGTGACCAGGGGGATTCACCCCTCCACTTT. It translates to CASSDQGDSPLHF.

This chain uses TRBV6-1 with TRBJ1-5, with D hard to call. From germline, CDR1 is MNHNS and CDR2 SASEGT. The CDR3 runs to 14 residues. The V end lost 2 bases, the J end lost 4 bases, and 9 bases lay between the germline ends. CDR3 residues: CASSERRRNQPQHF. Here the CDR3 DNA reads TGTGCCAGCAGTGAACGACGGAGAAATCAGCCCCAGCATTTT.

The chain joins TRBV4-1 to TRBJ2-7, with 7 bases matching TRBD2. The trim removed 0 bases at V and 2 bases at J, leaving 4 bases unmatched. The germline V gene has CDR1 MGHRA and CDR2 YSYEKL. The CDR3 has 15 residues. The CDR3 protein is CASSQESGATYEQYV. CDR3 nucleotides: TGCGCCAGCAGCCAAGAGAGCGGGGCTACCTACGAGCAGTACGTC.

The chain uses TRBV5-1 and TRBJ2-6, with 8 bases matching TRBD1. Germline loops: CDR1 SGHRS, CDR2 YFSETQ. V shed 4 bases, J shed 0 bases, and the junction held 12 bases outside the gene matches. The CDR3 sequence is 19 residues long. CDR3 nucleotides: TGCGCCAGCAGCATGAAGATCGGGGGACAGGACTCTGGGGCCAACGTCCTGACTTTC. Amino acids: CASSMKIGGQDSGANVLTF.

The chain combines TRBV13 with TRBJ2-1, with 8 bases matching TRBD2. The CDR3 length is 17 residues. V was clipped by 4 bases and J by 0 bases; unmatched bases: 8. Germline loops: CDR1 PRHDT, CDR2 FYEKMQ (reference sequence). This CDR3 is CASSSGTGTSSYNEQFF. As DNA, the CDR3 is TGTGCCAGCAGCTCCGGAACCGGGACTAGCTCCTACAATGAGCAGTTCTTC.

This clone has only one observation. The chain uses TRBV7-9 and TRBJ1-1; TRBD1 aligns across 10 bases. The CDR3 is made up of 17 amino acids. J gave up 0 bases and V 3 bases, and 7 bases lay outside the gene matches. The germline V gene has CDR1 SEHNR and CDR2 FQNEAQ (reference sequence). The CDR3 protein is CASSLRGQGIMNTEAFF. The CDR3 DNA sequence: TGTGCCAGCAGCTTGCGGGGACAGGGGATCATGAACACTGAAGCTTTCTTT.

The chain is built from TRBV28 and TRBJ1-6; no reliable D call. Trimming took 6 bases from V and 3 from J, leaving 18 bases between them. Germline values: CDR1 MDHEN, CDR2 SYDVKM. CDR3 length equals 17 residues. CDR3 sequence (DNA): TGTGCCAGCAGAAAAGGTTTAGCGCAGTACTATAATTCACCCCTCCACTTT. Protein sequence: CASRKGLAQYYNSPLHF. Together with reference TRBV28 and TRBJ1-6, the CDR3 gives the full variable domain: DVKVTQSSRYLVKRTGEKVFLECVQDMDHENMFWYRQDPGLGLRLIYFSYDVKMKEKGDIPEGYSVSREKKERFSLILESASTNQTSMYLCASRKGLAQYYNSPLHFGNGTRLTVT.

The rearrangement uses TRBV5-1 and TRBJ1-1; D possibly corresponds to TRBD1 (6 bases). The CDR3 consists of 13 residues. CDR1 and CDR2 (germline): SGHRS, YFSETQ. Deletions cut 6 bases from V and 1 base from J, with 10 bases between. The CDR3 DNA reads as TGCGCCAGCACCGAGGGGGAGAACACTGAAGCTTTCTTT. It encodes CASTEGENTEAFF.

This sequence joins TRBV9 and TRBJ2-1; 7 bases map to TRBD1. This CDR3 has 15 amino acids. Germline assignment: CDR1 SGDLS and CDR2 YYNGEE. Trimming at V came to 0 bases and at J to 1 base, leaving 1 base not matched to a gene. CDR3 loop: CASSVDRGSYNEQFF. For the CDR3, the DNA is TGTGCCAGCAGCGTAGACAGGGGATCCTACAATGAGCAGTTCTTC.

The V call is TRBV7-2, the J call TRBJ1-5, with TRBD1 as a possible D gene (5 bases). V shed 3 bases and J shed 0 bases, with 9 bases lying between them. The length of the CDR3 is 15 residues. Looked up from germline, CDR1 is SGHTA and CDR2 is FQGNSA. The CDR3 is CASSFRDYSNQPQHF. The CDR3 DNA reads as TGTGCCAGCAGCTTTAGGGACTATAGCAATCAGCCCCAGCATTTT. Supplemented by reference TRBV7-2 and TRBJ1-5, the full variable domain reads GAGVSQSPSNKVTEKGKDVELRCDPISGHTALYWYRQSLGQGLEFLIYFQGNSAPDKSGLPSDRFSAERTGGSVSTLTIQRTQQEDSAVYLCASSFRDYSNQPQHFGDGTRLSIL.

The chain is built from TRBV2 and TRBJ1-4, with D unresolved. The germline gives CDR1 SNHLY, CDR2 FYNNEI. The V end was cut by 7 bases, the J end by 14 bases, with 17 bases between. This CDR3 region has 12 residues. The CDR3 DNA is TGTGCCAGCATTGGGTTAAGAGACAAGCTGTTTTTT. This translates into CASIGLRDKLFF.